This TCR beta chain was recovered during a study of cytomegalovirus exposure and HLA in healthy donors. Germline V gene sequence: CDR1 SGHAT, CDR2 FQNNGV. The CDR3 is 14 residues long. With 4 bases removed from V and 5 bases from J, the gap between germline ends came to 11 bases. Vbeta (60) and Jbeta (13) primers were used in the PCR. The repertoire was sequenced with immunoSEQ multiplex PCR; TCRdb's copy has only in-frame clones and lacks some. The repertoire consists of about 160,000 clones, with 73% occurring once and the leading ten covering 1.5% to 2%. The sequenced material came from PBMCs. The sequence was collected from a woman under 30 in good health and CMV-seronegative. The rearrangement links TRBV11-2 to TRBJ2-2; D not resolved. This chain's CDR3 is CASSSERGTGELFF. The CDR3 DNA reads TGTGCCAGCAGCTCGGAGAGAGGAACCGGGGAGCTGTTTTTT. The full variable domain, completed using reference TRBV11-2 and TRBJ2-2, is EAGVAQSPRYKIIEKRQSVAFWCNPISGHATLYWYQQILGQGPKLLIQFQNNGVVDDSQLPKDRFSAERLKGVDSTLKIQPAKLEDSAVYLCASSSERGTGELFFGEGSRLTVL.